The present T cell receptor (beta chain) was sequenced within a study of T cells in Graves' hyperthyroidism and ophthalmopathy. The study's findings and limits: Ophthalmopathy cases were set apart from stable hyperthyroidism by a 13 V-J model. Blood also held most thyroid clonotypes expanded beyond 0.001.

Uncontrolled infection, other autoimmune disease, pregnancy or lactation barred patients from enrollment. Diagnosing involved the use of clinical symptoms, serum thyroxine and TRAb, thyroid ultrasound and orbital computed tomography. V was pared by 6 bases and J by 5 bases, with 10 bases between. The CDR3 is made up of 13 amino acids. Germline V gene data show CDR1 as LNHDA and CDR2 as SQIVND (reference sequence). A remark on this clonotype: The target antigen is unknown.

Authors of the study amplified TCR beta CDR3 regions from RNA transcripts. An initial round of RT-PCR targeting the TCR CDR3 relied on the HTBI primer set. MiXCR was run by TCRdb on the multiplex PCR reads, yielding one entry per CDR3 protein. The profile shows 250,000 to 300,000 distinct CDR3 sequences, approximately 18% of them singletons. Source material: blood. The clonotype was recovered from a man in his forties or fifties with Graves' ophthalmopathy. J is TRBJ2-2 and V is TRBV19; D gene ambiguous. CDR3 nucleotides: TGTGCCAGTAGCCTCCTTCGAACCGGGGAGCTGTTTTTT. The encoded protein is CASSLLRTGELFF.